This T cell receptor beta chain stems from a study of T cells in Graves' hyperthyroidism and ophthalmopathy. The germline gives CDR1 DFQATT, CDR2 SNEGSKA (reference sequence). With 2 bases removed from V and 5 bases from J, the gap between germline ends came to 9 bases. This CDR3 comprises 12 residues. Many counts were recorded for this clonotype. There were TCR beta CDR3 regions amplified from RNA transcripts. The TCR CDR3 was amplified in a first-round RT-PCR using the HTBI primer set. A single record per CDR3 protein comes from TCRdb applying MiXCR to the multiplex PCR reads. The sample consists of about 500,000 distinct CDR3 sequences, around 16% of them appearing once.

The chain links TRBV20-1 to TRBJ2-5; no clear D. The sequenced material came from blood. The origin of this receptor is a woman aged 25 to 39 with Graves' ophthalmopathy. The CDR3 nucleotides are TGCAGTGCTAGACTCGGCAGGGAGACCCAGTACTTC. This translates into CSARLGRETQYF.